This TCR beta chain comes out of a study of post-analysis software for immune sequencing data. Prepared libraries of TCR beta cDNA carried unique molecular identifiers. Yield was approximately 500,000 cDNA molecules from roughly 0.93 to 9.6 million T cells. TCRdb fed the PCR reads into MiXCR, producing one record per CDR3 protein. The data contain roughly 400,000 distinct CDR3 sequences, more than 30% of them singletons. This clonotype was seen only a few times. Its antigen is unidentified. V was pared by 6 bases and J by 6 bases, with 17 bases between. The CDR3 has 15 residues. The study, taken as a whole, reports: Same-batch preparations were strongly co-clustered by F measure. Versus controls, multiple sclerosis patients showed significantly lower diversity (normalized Chao1). Patients had higher frequencies than controls of about five TRBV segments, including TRBV5-6, TRBV5-1 and TRBV20-1.

The gene calls are TRBV12-3 or TRBV12-4 and TRBJ2-2, with D maybe TRBD1 (7 bases). The sequenced sample was blood. The clonotype originates from a girl aged 2-10 years with multiple sclerosis. Here the CDR3 reads CASRNTRGVAGELFF. The CDR3 nucleotides read TGTGCCAGCAGAAATACCAGGGGGGTAGCCGGGGAGCTGTTTTTT.